The rows below give T cell receptor beta chains drawn from one sample of a study of cytomegalovirus exposure and HLA in healthy donors. This table comes from immunoSEQ multiplex PCR, and its TCRdb copy is limited to in-frame clones, with some not included. The sample has 150,000 or so clones, 76% seen once. The specimen was PBMCs. All receptors come from a male donor in good health and CMV-seronegative. The CDR3 runs from the conserved cysteine through the conserved F or W. Each record gives: CDR3 protein, CDR3 DNA, V gene, D gene, J gene, clone size. The D gene is left open where the match is weak. Size tells how often a clone was seen (once, few, many) or the class of an expanded clone, and some rows leave it out.

CAISGAVLYEQYF,TGTGCCATCAGTGGTGCGGTACTCTACGAGCAGTACTTC,TRBV10-3,-,TRBJ2-7,few
CASSYWGGNTGELFF,TGTGCCAGCAGTTACTGGGGGGGAAACACCGGGGAGCTGTTTTTT,TRBV6-5,TRBD2,TRBJ2-2,few
CASSADRSSYEQYF,TGTGCCAGCAGTGCGGACAGGAGTTCCTACGAGCAGTACTTC,TRBV6-1,TRBD1,TRBJ2-7,-
CASSEGRGRQETQYF,TGTGCCAGCAGTGAGGGGCGTGGGAGGCAAGAGACCCAGTACTTC,TRBV2,-,TRBJ2-5,-
CASSVASGSDTQYF,TGTGCCAGCAGTGTGGCTAGCGGGTCGGATACGCAGTATTTT,TRBV6-1,TRBD2,TRBJ2-3,-
CASSFRTGFGEKLFF,TGTGCCAGCAGTTTTCGAACAGGGTTCGGAGAAAAACTGTTTTTT,TRBV28,-,TRBJ1-4,-
CASRLIDSYNEQFF,TGTGCCAGTAGACTCATCGACAGTTACAATGAGCAGTTCTTC,TRBV19,-,TRBJ2-1,-
CASSQDSLPYNEQFF,TGTGCCAGCAGCCAAGATTCACTGCCCTACAATGAGCAGTTCTTC,TRBV4-2,-,TRBJ2-1,-
CASSSLDSGNTIYF,TGTGCCAGCAGTTCGTTAGACTCTGGAAACACCATATATTTT,TRBV7-6,-,TRBJ1-3,-
CASSPQGWNTGELFF,TGTGCCAGTAGTCCACAGGGGTGGAACACCGGGGAGCTGTTTTTT,TRBV19,TRBD1,TRBJ2-2,few
CASSPRGGGNQPQHF,TGTGCCAGCAGCCCAAGGGGGGGTGGCAATCAGCCCCAGCATTTT,TRBV7-2,-,TRBJ1-5,-
CASSLTGGNQPQHF,TGTGCCAGCAGCTTAACAGGGGGCAATCAGCCCCAGCATTTT,TRBV7-9,TRBD1,TRBJ1-5,-
CASSLTSGGSYEQYF,TGTGCCAGCAGCTTAACTAGCGGGGGTTCCTACGAGCAGTACTTC,TRBV5-4,TRBD2,TRBJ2-7,-
CASSLYRGTYEQYF,TGTGCCAGCAGCTTATACAGGGGTACCTACGAGCAGTACTTC,TRBV7-8,TRBD1,TRBJ2-7,-
CASSPRDSFGYTF,TGCGCCAGCAGCCCCCGGGACTCGTTTGGCTACACCTTC,TRBV4-1,-,TRBJ1-2,-
CASSLGQGSSYNEQFF,TGTGCCAGCAGCTTAGGGCAGGGGAGCTCCTACAATGAGCAGTTCTTC,TRBV7-6,-,TRBJ2-1,-
CASRLGTGSNTEAFF,TGTGCCAGCAGGCTCGGGACAGGGTCGAACACTGAAGCTTTCTTT,TRBV7-9,TRBD1,TRBJ1-1,-
CASTNLNEQYF,TGTGCCAGCACAAATTTAAACGAGCAGTACTTC,TRBV18,-,TRBJ2-7,-
CASSLQSPGYEAFF,TGTGCCAGCAGTTTGCAATCCCCGGGATATGAAGCTTTCTTT,TRBV7-9,-,TRBJ1-1,-
CASNGGTDTQYF,TGCGCCAGCAATGGAGGCACAGATACGCAGTATTTT,TRBV5-1,-,TRBJ2-3,-
CASSPERGVYNEQFF,TGTGCCAGCAGTCCCGAGCGGGGGGTCTACAATGAGCAGTTCTTC,TRBV2,TRBD2,TRBJ2-1,-
CASSLQVPGEQYF,TGCGCCAGCAGCTTGCAGGTTCCAGGAGAGCAGTACTTC,TRBV5-1,-,TRBJ2-7,-
CASSYRAGQDSYEQYF,TGCGCCAGCAGCTATAGGGCAGGGCAAGACTCCTACGAGCAGTACTTC,TRBV5-1,-,TRBJ2-7,-
CASSSYRVTSAGTGELFF,TGTGCCAGCAGCTCCTACAGGGTAACTTCCGCGGGCACCGGGGAGCTGTTTTTT,TRBV7-8,-,TRBJ2-2,-
CASSEAGGPYNEQFF,TGTGCCAGTAGTGAAGCGGGAGGGCCGTACAATGAGCAGTTCTTC,TRBV19,TRBD2,TRBJ2-1,few
CASSIVVGGLGLAGASNEQFF,TGTGCCAGTAGTATAGTGGTCGGTGGGCTCGGACTAGCGGGAGCCAGCAATGAGCAGTTCTTC,TRBV19,TRBD2,TRBJ2-1,-
CAISDGRVNTEAFF,TGTGCCATCAGTGACGGTAGAGTGAACACTGAAGCTTTCTTT,TRBV10-3,-,TRBJ1-1,-
CAINPQGSNYGYTF,TGTGCCATCAACCCACAGGGATCTAACTATGGCTACACCTTC,TRBV10-3,-,TRBJ1-2,-